This TCR beta chain came from a study of radiotherapy plus CTLA-4 blockade in lung cancer. Background on the study: Objective response rate was roughly 19%; disease control rate, around 30%.

Whole-study findings and limits: Increased serum interferon-beta after radiation also reportedly predicted response strongly. Radiotherapy was combined with ipilimumab, and tumor-derived TCR clones then expanded in blood.

This CDR3 comprises 13 residues. Trimming removed 6 bases from V and 3 bases from J, with 11 bases in between. CDR1 MNHEY and CDR2 SVGAGI come from the germline V gene. Clones were sequenced by immunoSEQ multiplex PCR, and TCRdb holds only the in-frame ones, with some missing. This repertoire shows roughly 30,000 clones, 78% found once; its top ten account for 6.5% to 9%. Comments on this clone: As yet, its antigen is unknown.

Patients in the study, people with chemo-refractory metastatic non-small-cell lung cancer, received focal radiation plus ipilimumab CTLA-4 blockade. The receptor was derived from a human donor with non-small cell lung cancer who had stable disease on radiotherapy plus ipilimumab. The chain recombines TRBV6-5 with TRBJ2-5; perhaps TRBD1 as D (5 bases). Sequences were derived from peripheral blood, sampled from a patient treated with radiotherapy plus ipilimumab. In DNA, the CDR3 is TGTGCCAGCAGCAGGGCTCACAAAGAGACCCAGTACTTC. Translating gives CASSRAHKETQYF.